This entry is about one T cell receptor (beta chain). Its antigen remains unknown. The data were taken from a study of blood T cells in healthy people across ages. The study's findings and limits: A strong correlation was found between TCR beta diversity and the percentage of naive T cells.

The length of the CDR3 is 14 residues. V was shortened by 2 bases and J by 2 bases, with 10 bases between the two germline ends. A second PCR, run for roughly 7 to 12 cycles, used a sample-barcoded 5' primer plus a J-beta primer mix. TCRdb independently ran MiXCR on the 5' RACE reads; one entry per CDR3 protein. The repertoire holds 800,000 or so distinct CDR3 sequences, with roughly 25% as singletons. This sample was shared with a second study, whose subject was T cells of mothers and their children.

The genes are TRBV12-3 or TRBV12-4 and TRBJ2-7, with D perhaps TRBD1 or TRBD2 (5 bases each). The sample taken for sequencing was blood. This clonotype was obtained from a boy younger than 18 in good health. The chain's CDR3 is CASSLWGSPYEQYF. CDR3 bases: TGTGCCAGCAGTTTATGGGGGTCCCCCTACGAGCAGTACTTC.